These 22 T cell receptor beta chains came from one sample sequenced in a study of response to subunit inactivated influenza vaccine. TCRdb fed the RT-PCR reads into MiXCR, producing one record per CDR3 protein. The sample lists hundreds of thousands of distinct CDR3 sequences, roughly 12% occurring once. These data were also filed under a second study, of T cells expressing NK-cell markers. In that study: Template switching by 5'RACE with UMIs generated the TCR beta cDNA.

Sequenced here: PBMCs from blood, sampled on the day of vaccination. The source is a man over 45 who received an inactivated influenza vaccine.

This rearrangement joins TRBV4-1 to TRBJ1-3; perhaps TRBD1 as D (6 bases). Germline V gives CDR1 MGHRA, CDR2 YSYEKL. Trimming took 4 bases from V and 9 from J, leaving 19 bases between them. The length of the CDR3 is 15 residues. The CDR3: CASSLGRERGGTIYF. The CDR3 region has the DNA TGCGCCAGCAGCCTAGGACGGGAGCGAGGGGGCACCATATATTTT.

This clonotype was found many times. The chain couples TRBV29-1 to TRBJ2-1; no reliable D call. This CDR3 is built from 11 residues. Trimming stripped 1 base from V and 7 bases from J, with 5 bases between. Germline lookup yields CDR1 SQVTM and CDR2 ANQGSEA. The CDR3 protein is CSVEGGNEQFF. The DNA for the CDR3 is TGCAGCGTTGAAGGGGGTAATGAGCAGTTCTTC.

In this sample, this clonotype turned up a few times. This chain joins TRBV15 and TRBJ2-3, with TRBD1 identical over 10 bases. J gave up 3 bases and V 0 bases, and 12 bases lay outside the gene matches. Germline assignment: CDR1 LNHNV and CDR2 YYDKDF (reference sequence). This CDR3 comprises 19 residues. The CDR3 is CATSRDLRWDRGLTDTQYF. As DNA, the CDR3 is TGTGCCACCAGCAGAGATCTTAGGTGGGACAGGGGCCTGACAGATACGCAGTATTTT.

Written as DNA, the CDR3 is TGTGCCAGCAGCCCCTATCGGGTTCACGAGCAGTACTTC. It encodes CASSPYRVHEQYF. V gene TRBV7-2 combines with J gene TRBJ2-7; no definite D call. This CDR3 is 13 amino acids long. V gave up 5 bases and J gave up 5 bases, with 13 bases separating them. The germline V gene has CDR1 SGHTA and CDR2 FQGNSA. The full variable domain, its missing parts supplied by reference TRBV7-2 and TRBJ2-7, is GAGVSQSPSNKVTEKGKDVELRCDPISGHTALYWYRQSLGQGLEFLIYFQGNSAPDKSGLPSDRFSAERTGGSVSTLTIQRTQQEDSAVYLCASSPYRVHEQYFGPGTRLTVT.

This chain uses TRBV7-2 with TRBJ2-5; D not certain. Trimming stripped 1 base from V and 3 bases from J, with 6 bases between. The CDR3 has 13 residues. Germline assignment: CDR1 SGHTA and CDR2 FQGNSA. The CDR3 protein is CASSLVQKETQYF. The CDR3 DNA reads TGTGCCAGCAGCTTAGTTCAGAAAGAGACCCAGTACTTC.

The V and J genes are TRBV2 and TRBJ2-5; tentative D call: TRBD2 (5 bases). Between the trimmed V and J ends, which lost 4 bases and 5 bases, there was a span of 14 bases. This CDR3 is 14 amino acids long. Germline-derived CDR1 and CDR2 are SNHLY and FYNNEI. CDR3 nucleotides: TGTGCCAGCAGTGTAGGCGGGTTAAGGGAGACCCAGTACTTC. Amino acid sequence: CASSVGGLRETQYF.

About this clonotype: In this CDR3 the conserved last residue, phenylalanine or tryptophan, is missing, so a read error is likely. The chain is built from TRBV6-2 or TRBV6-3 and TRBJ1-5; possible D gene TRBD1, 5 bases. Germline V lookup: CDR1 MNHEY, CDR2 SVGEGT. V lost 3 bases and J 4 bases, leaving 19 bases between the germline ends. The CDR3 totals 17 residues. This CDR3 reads CASSYETGRLINQPQHS. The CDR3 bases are TGTGCCAGCAGTTATGAAACGGGACGGCTGATAAATCAGCCCCAGCATTCT.

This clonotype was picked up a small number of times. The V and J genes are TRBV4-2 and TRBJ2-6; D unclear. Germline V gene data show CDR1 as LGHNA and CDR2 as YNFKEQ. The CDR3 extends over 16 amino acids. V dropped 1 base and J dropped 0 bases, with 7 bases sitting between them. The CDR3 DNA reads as TGTGCCAGCAGCCAAGTCAAGAGCTCTGGGGCCAACGTCCTGACTTTC. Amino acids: CASSQVKSSGANVLTF.

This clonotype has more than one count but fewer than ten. The CDR3 nucleotides read TGCGCCAGCAGCTTGCCCTCTCGGGAGGGTTCGGCCAAAAACATTCAGTACTTC. Translation gives CASSLPSREGSAKNIQYF. V is TRBV5-1 and J is TRBJ2-4; the match to TRBD2 covers 8 bases. V shed 1 base and J 1 base; nucleotides not matched to a gene: 10. Germline V CDR1 and CDR2: SGHRS, YFSETQ. This CDR3 has 18 residues.

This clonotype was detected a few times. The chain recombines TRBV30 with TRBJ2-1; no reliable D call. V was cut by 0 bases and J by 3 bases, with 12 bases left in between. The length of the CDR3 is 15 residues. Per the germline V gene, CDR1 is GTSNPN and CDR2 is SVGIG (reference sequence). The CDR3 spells CAWSVLGYDYNEQFF. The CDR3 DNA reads TGTGCCTGGAGTGTATTGGGGTATGACTACAATGAGCAGTTCTTC. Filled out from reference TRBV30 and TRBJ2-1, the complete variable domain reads SQTIHQWPATLVQPVGSPLSLECTVEGTSNPNLYWYRQAAGRGLQLLFYSVGIGQISSEVPQNLSASRPQDRQFILSSKKLLLSDSGFYLCAWSVLGYDYNEQFFGPGTRLTVL.

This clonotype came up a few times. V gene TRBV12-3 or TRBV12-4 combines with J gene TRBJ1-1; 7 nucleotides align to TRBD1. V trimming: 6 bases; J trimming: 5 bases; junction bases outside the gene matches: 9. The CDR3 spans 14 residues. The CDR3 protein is CASRQSGGGTEAFF. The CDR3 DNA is TGTGCCAGCAGACAATCAGGGGGGGGGACTGAAGCTTTCTTT.

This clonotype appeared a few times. The CDR3: CASSPTGSGHEQYF. The DNA for the CDR3 is TGCGCCAGCAGCCCGACAGGGTCGGGGCACGAGCAGTACTTC. The V gene is TRBV5-1, the J gene TRBJ2-7; 7 bases fit TRBD1. The CDR3 has 14 residues. Germline V lookup: CDR1 SGHRS, CDR2 YFSETQ. V trimming: 4 bases; J trimming: 5 bases; junction bases outside the gene matches: 9.

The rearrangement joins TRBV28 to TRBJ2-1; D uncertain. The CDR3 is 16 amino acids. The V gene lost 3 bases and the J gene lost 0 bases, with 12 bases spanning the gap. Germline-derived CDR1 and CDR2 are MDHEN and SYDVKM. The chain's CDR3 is CASSFPLIGSYNEQFF. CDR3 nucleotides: TGTGCCAGCAGTTTCCCCCTGATAGGCTCCTACAATGAGCAGTTCTTC.

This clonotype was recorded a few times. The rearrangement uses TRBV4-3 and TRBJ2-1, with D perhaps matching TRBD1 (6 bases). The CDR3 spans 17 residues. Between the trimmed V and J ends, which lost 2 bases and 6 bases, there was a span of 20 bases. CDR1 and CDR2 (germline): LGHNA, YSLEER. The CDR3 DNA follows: TGCGCCAGCAGCCAAACTAGGCAGGACCAGGGGCCCAATGAGCAGTTCTTC. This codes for CASSQTRQDQGPNEQFF.

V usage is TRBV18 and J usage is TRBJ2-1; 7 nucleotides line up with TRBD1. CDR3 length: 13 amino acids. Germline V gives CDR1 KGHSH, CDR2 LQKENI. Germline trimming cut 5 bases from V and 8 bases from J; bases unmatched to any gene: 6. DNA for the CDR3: TGTGCCAGCTCAGCCACAGGGGTCGATGAGCAGTTCTTC. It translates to CASSATGVDEQFF.

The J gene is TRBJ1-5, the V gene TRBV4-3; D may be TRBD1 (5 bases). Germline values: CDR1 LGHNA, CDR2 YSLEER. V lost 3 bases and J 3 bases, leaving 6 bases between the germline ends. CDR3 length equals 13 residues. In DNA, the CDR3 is TGCGCCAGCAGCCAGGGGGACAATCAGCCCCAGCATTTT. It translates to CASSQGDNQPQHF.

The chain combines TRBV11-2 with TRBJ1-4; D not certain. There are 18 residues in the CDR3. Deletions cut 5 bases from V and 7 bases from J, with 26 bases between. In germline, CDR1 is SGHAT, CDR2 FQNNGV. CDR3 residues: CASSPQVTSVGRGEKLFF. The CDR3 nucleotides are TGTGCCAGCAGCCCCCAAGTAACCTCAGTGGGCCGGGGTGAAAAACTGTTTTTT.

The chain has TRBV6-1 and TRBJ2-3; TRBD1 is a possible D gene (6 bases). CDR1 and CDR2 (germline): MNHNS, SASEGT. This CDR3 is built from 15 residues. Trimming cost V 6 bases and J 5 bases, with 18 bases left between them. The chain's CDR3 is CASRSGGGFVDTQYF. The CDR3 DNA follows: TGTGCCAGCAGAAGTGGGGGCGGGTTTGTAGATACGCAGTATTTT.

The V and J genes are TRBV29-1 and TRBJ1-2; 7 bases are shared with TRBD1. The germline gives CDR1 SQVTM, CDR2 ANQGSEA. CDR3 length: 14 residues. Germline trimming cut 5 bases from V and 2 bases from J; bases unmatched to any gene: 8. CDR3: CSVCSGGLNYGYTF. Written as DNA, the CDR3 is TGCAGCGTTTGTTCAGGGGGTTTAAACTATGGCTACACCTTC.

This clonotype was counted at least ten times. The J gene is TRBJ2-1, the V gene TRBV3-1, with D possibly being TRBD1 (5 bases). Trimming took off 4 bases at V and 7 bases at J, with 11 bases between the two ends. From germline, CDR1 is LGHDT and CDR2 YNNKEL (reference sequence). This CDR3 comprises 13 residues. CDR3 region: CASSLSQANEQFF. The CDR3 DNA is TGTGCCAGCAGCCTTTCACAGGCAAATGAGCAGTTCTTC.

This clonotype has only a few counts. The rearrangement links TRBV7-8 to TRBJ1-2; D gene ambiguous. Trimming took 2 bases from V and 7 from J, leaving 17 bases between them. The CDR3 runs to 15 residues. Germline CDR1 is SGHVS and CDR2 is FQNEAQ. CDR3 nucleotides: TGTGCCAGCAGCTTAACGGCAGGTGGAGTTAGTGGCTACACCTTC. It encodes CASSLTAGGVSGYTF.

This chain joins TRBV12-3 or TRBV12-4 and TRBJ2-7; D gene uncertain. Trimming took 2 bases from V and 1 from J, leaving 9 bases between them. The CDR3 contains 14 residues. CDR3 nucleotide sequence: TGTGCCAGCAGTTTAACATTCCGGTCCTACGAGCAGTACTTC. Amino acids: CASSLTFRSYEQYF.